The next 19 T cell receptor beta chains were all read from a single sample in a study of T cells in Graves' hyperthyroidism and ophthalmopathy. Amplification of TCR beta CDR3 regions was performed using RNA transcripts as template. Initially, a first-round RT-PCR of the TCR CDR3 employed the HTBI primer set. Using its own MiXCR run on the multiplex PCR reads, TCRdb lists one record per CDR3 protein. The repertoire holds more than 350,000 distinct CDR3 sequences, 15% seen once, with about 30% in the top ten. Sequencing input: blood. The source of these receptors is a woman in her twenties or thirties with Graves' hyperthyroidism.

This clonotype was observed a handful of times. CDR3 sequence reads: CASGGDDSGNTIYF. The DNA for the CDR3 is TGTGCCAGCGGTGGGGACGACTCTGGAAACACCATATATTTT. The V gene is TRBV6-1, the J gene TRBJ1-3; maybe TRBD1 (5 bases). V dropped 8 bases and J dropped 0 bases, with 11 bases sitting between them. Germline assignment: CDR1 MNHNS and CDR2 SASEGT. This CDR3 contains 14 residues.

The rearrangement uses TRBV9 and TRBJ2-7; D remains unclear. Germline loops: CDR1 SGDLS, CDR2 YYNGEE. The CDR3 covers 13 residues. V was trimmed by 0 bases and J by 9 bases, leaving 13 bases between them. The CDR3 is CASSVGGPTVQYF. The CDR3 DNA reads TGTGCCAGCAGCGTAGGAGGCCCCACGGTGCAGTACTTC.

In its sample, this clonotype was seen many times. This chain joins TRBV25-1 and TRBJ2-7; D remains unclear. This CDR3 comprises 13 residues. Trimming shortened V by 4 bases and J by 3 bases, and 10 bases separated the two germline ends. Per the germline V gene, CDR1 is MGHDK and CDR2 is SYGVNS. CDR3 sequence: CASSGGDRYEQYF. The CDR3 nucleotides read TGTGCCAGCAGTGGCGGTGATCGCTACGAGCAGTACTTC.

The chain couples TRBV5-6 to TRBJ2-2; D gene ambiguous. This CDR3 contains 14 residues. CDR1 is SGHDT and CDR2 is YYEEEE in the germline V gene. V was cut by 0 bases and J by 3 bases, with 6 bases left in between. In DNA form, the CDR3 reads TGTGCCAGCAGCTTGGGCCTCTACACCGGGGAGCTGTTTTTT. This sequence encodes CASSLGLYTGELFF.

This clonotype was detected only a few times. The chain has TRBV7-9 and TRBJ2-1; maybe TRBD2 (5 bases). Trimming took 4 bases from V and 7 from J, leaving 17 bases between them. The CDR3 has 15 amino acids. Per germline, CDR1 SEHNR and CDR2 FQNEAQ (reference sequence). The CDR3: CASSSSQRVRNEQFF. In nucleotides, the CDR3 is TGTGCCAGCAGCTCTAGCCAGAGGGTGAGAAATGAGCAGTTCTTC.

The chain carries TRBV28 and TRBJ2-7; D is uncertain. The J call is in doubt because the DNA end fits TRBJ2-1 better. The CDR3 consists of 14 residues. From germline, CDR1 is MDHEN and CDR2 SYDVKM. The CDR3 region has the DNA TGTGCCAGCAGCGAGAACGGAAACTCCTACGAGCAGTTCTTC. Protein sequence: CASSENGNSYEQFF.

The chain couples TRBV6-1 to TRBJ1-5; 8 positions match TRBD1. V was pared by 6 bases and J by 6 bases, with 4 bases of the junction left unmatched. This CDR3 is built from 13 residues. CDR1 and CDR2 from the germline V gene are MNHNS and SASEGT. CDR3 amino acids: CASRNRGGQPQHF. CDR3 nucleotides: TGTGCCAGCAGGAACAGGGGGGGTCAGCCCCAGCATTTT.

The table lists this clonotype with a few counts. This could be a read error, since a much larger clone is one nucleotide away. This chain links TRBV3-1 with TRBJ2-7, with 10 positions matching TRBD2. The CDR3 runs 14 residues. Germline V gene data show CDR1 as LGHDT and CDR2 as YNNKEL (reference sequence). The V segment lost 11 bases and the J segment 3 bases; nucleotides outside the gene matches: 10. The CDR3 loop is CAASPASGSYEQYF. CDR3 nucleotide sequence: TGTGCCGCGTCACCTGCTAGCGGGAGCTACGAGCAGTACTTC.

A few counts support this clonotype. This rearrangement joins TRBV28 to TRBJ1-2, with D possibly TRBD1 on 6 matching bases. V lost 2 bases and J 5 bases, leaving 12 bases between the germline ends. The CDR3 length is 14 residues. CDR1 is MDHEN and CDR2 is SYDVKM in the germline V gene. The CDR3 region is CASSLTGQGYGYTF. The CDR3 nucleotides are TGTGCCAGCAGTTTAACAGGGCAGGGGTATGGCTACACCTTC.

The genes are TRBV5-4 and TRBJ2-1; D uncertain. Trimming took off 3 bases at V and 10 bases at J, with 8 bases between the two ends. The germline V gene encodes CDR1 SGHNT and CDR2 YYREEE (reference sequence). This CDR3 comprises 11 residues. CDR3 loop: CASSYVREQFF. The CDR3 DNA is TGTGCCAGCAGCTATGTAAGGGAGCAGTTCTTC.

This clonotype has ten or more counts. The chain links TRBV27 to TRBJ2-4, with D possibly TRBD2 on 5 matching bases. Between the trimmed V and J ends, which lost 4 bases and 8 bases, there was a span of 18 bases. Germline V lookup: CDR1 MNHEY, CDR2 SMNVEV (reference sequence). The CDR3 totals 15 residues. The CDR3 sequence is CASSYSYGKKYIQYF. The CDR3 DNA is TGTGCCAGCAGTTATAGTTACGGGAAAAAGTACATTCAGTACTTC.

This chain joins TRBV5-1 and TRBJ2-7; possibly TRBD1 for D (5 bases). The CDR3 runs 15 residues. V was cut by 9 bases and J by 3 bases, with 22 bases left in between. Germline values: CDR1 SGHRS, CDR2 YFSETQ. Here the CDR3 DNA reads TGCGCCACCAGGGCTTTATCCGGGCTCAGCTACGAGCAGTACTTC. Protein product: CATRALSGLSYEQYF.

V gene TRBV7-2 combines with J gene TRBJ2-7; 9 positions match TRBD1. There are 15 residues in the CDR3. In germline, CDR1 is SGHTA, CDR2 FQGNSA. V shed 3 bases, J shed 3 bases, and the junction held 6 bases outside the gene matches. CDR3 residues: CASSFPGTGIYEQYF. The CDR3 region has the DNA TGTGCCAGCAGCTTCCCCGGGACAGGGATCTACGAGCAGTACTTC.

This clonotype came up a few times. The chain couples TRBV6-1 to TRBJ2-5; 8 bases are shared with TRBD1. Germline values: CDR1 MNHNS, CDR2 SASEGT. The CDR3 has 13 amino acids. V lost 5 bases to trimming and J lost 6 bases; unmatched junction nucleotides: 5. CDR3 sequence reads: CASSTTGGQTQYF. The CDR3 DNA reads TGTGCCAGCAGTACAACAGGGGGACAGACCCAGTACTTC.

This clonotype was detected ten times or more. The rearrangement joins TRBV11-3 to TRBJ2-2, with D possibly matching TRBD1 (5 bases). The germline V and J ends were trimmed by 2 bases and 5 bases, with 9 bases remaining between them. The CDR3 spans 14 residues. The germline gives CDR1 SGHNT, CDR2 YENEEA. The CDR3 DNA reads as TGTGCCAGCAGCTTAAGTGCAGGGACCGGGGAGCTGTTTTTT. Residues: CASSLSAGTGELFF.

This clonotype has a handful of counts. The rearrangement uses TRBV27 and TRBJ2-7, with TRBD2 identical over 8 bases. CDR1 is MNHEY and CDR2 is SMNVEV in the germline V gene (reference sequence). Unmatched junction bases numbered 13, after V lost 3 bases and J lost 6 bases. The CDR3 extends over 16 amino acids. In DNA, the CDR3 is TGTGCCAGCAGTTTTACCGGGACTAGGACTTCCCGCGAGCAGTACTTC. Translated: CASSFTGTRTSREQYF.

The chain links TRBV7-2 to TRBJ1-2; perhaps TRBD1 as D (6 bases). Germline V gene lookup returns CDR1 SGHTA and CDR2 FQGNSA. V was cut by 7 bases and J by 6 bases, with 12 bases left in between. The CDR3 runs to 12 residues. The CDR3 DNA reads as TGTGCCAGCAACCTAAAGGGGGATGGCTACACCTTC. Protein sequence: CASNLKGDGYTF. The full variable domain, rest sourced from reference TRBV7-2 and TRBJ1-2, is GAGVSQSPSNKVTEKGKDVELRCDPISGHTALYWYRQSLGQGLEFLIYFQGNSAPDKSGLPSDRFSAERTGGSVSTLTIQRTQQEDSAVYLCASNLKGDGYTFGSGTRLTVV.

This clonotype has more than one count but fewer than ten. CDR3 sequence reads: CSAIVGGNTEAFF. For the CDR3, the DNA is TGCAGTGCTATTGTTGGGGGGAACACTGAAGCTTTCTTT. This sequence joins TRBV20-1 and TRBJ1-1; D is possibly TRBD1 (5 bases). The V gene lost 4 bases and the J gene lost 1 base, with 10 bases spanning the gap. CDR3 length: 13 amino acids. CDR1 is DFQATT, CDR2 SNEGSKA, per germline (reference sequence).

This clonotype has more than one count but fewer than ten. This chain links TRBV3-1 with TRBJ2-4; D uncertain. Trimming removed 0 bases from V and 0 bases from J, with 6 bases in between. The CDR3 covers 15 residues. Germline-derived CDR1 and CDR2 are LGHDT and YNNKEL (reference sequence). The CDR3 sequence is CASSQDPIAKNIQYF. Written as DNA, the CDR3 is TGTGCCAGCAGCCAAGACCCGATAGCCAAAAACATTCAGTACTTC.